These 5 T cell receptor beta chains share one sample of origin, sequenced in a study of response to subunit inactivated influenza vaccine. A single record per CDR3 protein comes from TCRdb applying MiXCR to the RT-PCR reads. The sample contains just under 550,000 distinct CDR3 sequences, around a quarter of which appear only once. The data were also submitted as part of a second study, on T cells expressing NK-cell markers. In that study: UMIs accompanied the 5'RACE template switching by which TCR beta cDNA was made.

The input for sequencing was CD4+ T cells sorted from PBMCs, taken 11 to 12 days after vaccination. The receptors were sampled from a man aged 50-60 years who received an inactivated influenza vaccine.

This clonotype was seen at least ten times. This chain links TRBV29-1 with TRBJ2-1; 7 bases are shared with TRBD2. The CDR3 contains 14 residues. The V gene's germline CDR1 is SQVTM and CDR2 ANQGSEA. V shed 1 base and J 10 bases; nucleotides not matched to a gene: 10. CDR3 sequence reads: CSVEGNLWREEQFF. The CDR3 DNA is TGCAGCGTTGAAGGGAACCTTTGGCGGGAGGAGCAGTTCTTC.

Here the CDR3 reads CASSLEVGADTQYF. For the CDR3, the DNA is TGCGCCAGCAGCTTGGAAGTGGGAGCAGATACGCAGTATTTT. This chain links TRBV5-1 with TRBJ2-3, with D tentatively TRBD2 (5 bases). The CDR3 length is 14 residues. Germline lookup yields CDR1 SGHRS and CDR2 YFSETQ. The V end lost 0 bases, the J end lost 4 bases, and 9 bases lay between the germline ends.

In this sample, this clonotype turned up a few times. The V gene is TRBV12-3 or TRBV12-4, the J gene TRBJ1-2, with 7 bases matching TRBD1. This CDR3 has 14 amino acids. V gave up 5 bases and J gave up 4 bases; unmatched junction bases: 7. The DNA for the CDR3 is TGTGCCAGCAGTCCAGGGGGGGGAAGCTATGGCTACACCTTC. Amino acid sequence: CASSPGGGSYGYTF.

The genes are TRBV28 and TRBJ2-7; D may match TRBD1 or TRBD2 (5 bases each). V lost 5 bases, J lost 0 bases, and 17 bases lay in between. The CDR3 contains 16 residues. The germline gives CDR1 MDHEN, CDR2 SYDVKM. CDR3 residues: CASSATRGSSSYEQYF. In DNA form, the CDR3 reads TGTGCCAGCAGTGCCACACGGGGCTCGTCCTCCTACGAGCAGTACTTC.

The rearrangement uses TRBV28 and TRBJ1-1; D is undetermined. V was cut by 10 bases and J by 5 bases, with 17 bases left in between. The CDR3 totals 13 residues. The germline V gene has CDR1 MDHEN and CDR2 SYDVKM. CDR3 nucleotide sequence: TGTGCCACTAGAACGGGTAGTTGGACTGAAGCTTTCTTT. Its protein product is CATRTGSWTEAFF.